This TCR beta chain appears in the sequencing data of a study of a mutant IDH1 vaccine in newly diagnosed glioma. About the study: Males made up about 60% and females roughly 40% of treated patients, whose mean age was approximately 44 years. Before enrollment, the patients had been treated with radiotherapy alone, temozolomide alone, or both together. Most of them had received both.

The sample's time point: baseline, week 1 (first vaccination visit). Treatment in this sample: pre-vaccination baseline after standard-of-care therapy. Sequencing used immunoSEQ multiplex PCR; TCRdb keeps in-frame clones, though not all of them. Of nearly 50,000 clones in the sample, more than 80% were seen once. V lost 10 bases, J lost 3 bases, and 10 bases lay in between. Per germline, CDR1 MDHEN and CDR2 SYDVKM. This CDR3 contains 11 residues. The input for sequencing was PBMCs, taken from a glioma patient treated with radiotherapy, temozolomide or both. This clonotype was obtained from a man in his forties with glioma. The chain has TRBV28 and TRBJ2-7; no firm D call. CDR3 bases: TGTGCCACCCGAGGTGTCTACGAGCAGTACTTC. Its protein is CATRGVYEQYF.